The clone carrying this T cell receptor beta chain was seen more than once but under ten times. This CDR3 is also generated by other DNA sequences in the sample. This entry comes from a study of blood T cell repertoires in COVID-19. As for the study in general: Sample material is recorded as cDNA or gDNA derived from T cells, B-cell-depleted T cells, or PBMCs.

Assay used: immunoSEQ multiplex PCR; TCRdb lists only in-frame clones, some missing. Here the sample spans under 500,000 clones, 70% to 90% being singletons. Germline V lookup: CDR1 MGHRA, CDR2 YSYEKL. V dropped 3 bases and J dropped 4 bases, with 6 bases sitting between them. The CDR3 is 12 residues long. Sequencing used PBMCs or T cells enriched from blood (not recorded which). This receptor was obtained from a woman younger than 30 with acute COVID-19. The chain recombines TRBV4-1 with TRBJ1-2; TRBD1 might be the D (6 bases). Written as DNA, the CDR3 is TGCGCCAGCAGCCAGGACAGCTATGGCTACACCTTC. This gives the protein CASSQDSYGYTF.